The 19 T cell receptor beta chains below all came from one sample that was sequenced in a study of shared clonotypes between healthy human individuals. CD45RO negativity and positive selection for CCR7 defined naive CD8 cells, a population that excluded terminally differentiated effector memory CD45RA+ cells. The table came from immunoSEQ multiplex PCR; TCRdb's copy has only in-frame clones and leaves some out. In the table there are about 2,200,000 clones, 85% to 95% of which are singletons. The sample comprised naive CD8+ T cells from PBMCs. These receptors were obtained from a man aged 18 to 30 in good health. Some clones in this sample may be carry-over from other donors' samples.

The CDR3, as DNA: TGTGCCAGCAGTTTATCTACTAGCGGAGCCTACGAGCAGTACTTC. Its protein product is CASSLSTSGAYEQYF. The chain uses TRBV27 and TRBJ2-7, with 8 bases aligning to TRBD2. This CDR3 region has 15 residues. Germline CDR1 reads MNHEY; CDR2 reads SMNVEV (reference sequence). The ends lost 0 bases at V and 2 bases at J; junction bases unmatched: 3.

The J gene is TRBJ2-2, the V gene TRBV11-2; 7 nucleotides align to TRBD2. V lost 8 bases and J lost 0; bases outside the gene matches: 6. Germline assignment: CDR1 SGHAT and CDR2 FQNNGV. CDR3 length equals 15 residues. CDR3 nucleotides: TGTGCCAGCGAGCTTCTAGCGGCGAACACCGGGGAGCTGTTTTTT. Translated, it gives CASELLAANTGELFF.

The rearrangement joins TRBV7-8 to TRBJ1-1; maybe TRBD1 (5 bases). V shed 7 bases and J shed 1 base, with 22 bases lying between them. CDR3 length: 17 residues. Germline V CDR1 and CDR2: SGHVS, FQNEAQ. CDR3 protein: CASTLWGGKLTNTEAFF. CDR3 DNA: TGTGCCAGCACCCTCTGGGGGGGTAAACTGACGAACACTGAAGCTTTCTTT. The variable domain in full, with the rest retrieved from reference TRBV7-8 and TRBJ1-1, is GAGVSQSPRYKVAKRGQDVALRCDPISGHVSLFWYQQALGQGPEFLTYFQNEAQLDKSGLPSDRFFAERPEGSVSTLKIQRTQQEDSAVYLCASTLWGGKLTNTEAFFGQGTRLTVV.

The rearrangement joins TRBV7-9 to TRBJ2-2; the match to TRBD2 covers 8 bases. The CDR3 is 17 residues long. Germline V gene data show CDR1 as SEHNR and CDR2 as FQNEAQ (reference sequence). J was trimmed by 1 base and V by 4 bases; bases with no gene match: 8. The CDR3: CASSSPRLAGNTGELFF. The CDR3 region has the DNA TGTGCCAGCAGCTCCCCCAGGCTAGCGGGGAACACCGGGGAGCTGTTTTTT.

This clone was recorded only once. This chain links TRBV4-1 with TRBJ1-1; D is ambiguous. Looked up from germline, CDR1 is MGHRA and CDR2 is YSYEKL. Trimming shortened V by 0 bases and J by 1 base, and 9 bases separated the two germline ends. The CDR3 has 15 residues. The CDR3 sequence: CASSQDPRPNTEAFF. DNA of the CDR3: TGCGCCAGCAGCCAAGATCCTAGGCCGAACACTGAAGCTTTCTTT.

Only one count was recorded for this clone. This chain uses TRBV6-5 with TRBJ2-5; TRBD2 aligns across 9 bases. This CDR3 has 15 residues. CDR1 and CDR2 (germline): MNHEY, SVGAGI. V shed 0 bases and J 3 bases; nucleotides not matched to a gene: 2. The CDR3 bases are TGTGCCAGCAGTTACTCCCTAGCGGGGAAAGAGACCCAGTACTTC. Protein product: CASSYSLAGKETQYF.

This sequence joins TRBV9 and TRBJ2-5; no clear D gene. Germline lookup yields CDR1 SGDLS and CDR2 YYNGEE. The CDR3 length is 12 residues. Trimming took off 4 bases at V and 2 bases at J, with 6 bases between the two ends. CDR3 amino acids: CASSRPQETQYF. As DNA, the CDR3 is TGTGCCAGCAGCAGACCACAAGAGACCCAGTACTTC.

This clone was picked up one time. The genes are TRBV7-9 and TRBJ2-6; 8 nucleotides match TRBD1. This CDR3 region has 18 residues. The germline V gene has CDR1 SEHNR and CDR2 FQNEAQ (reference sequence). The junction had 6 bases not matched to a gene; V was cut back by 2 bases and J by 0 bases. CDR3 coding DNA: TGTGCCAGCAGCTTATCGCGACAGGGGCCCTCTGGGGCCAACGTCCTGACTTTC. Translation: CASSLSRQGPSGANVLTF.

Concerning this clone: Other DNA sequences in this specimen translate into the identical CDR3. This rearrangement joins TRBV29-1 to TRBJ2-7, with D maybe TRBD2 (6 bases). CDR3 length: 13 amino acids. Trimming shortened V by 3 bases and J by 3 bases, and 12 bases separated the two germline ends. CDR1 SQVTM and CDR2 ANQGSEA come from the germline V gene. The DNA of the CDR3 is TGCAGCGTTGAGGACCGGGGAGGCTACGAGCAGTACTTC. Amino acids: CSVEDRGGYEQYF.

CDR3 sequence: CASSLYYEQYF. The CDR3 DNA is TGTGCCAGCAGCCTTTACTACGAGCAGTACTTC. The genes are TRBV21-1 and TRBJ2-7; TRBD2 is the table's D call, not checked against the DNA. TRBV21-1 is a pseudogene. The CDR3 runs to 11 residues.

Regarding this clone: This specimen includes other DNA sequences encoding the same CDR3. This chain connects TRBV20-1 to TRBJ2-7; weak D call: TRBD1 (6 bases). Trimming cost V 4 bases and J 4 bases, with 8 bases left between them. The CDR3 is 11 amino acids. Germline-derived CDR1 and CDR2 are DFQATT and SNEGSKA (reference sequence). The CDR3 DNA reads TGCAGTGCTACAGGGGCTTACGAGCAGTACTTC. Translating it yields CSATGAYEQYF.

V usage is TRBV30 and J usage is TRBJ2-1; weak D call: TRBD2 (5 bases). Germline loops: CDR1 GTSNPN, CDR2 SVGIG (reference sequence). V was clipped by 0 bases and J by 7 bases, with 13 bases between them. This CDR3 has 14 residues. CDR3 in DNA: TGTGCCTGGAGTGTACGGGGTATGGGGAATGAGCAGTTCTTC. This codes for CAWSVRGMGNEQFF.

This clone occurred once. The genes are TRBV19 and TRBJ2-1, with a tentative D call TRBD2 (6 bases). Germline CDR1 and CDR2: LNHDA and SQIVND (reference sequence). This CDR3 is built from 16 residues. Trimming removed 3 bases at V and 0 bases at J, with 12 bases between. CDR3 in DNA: TGTGCCAGTAGTATTTATGGCGGGGACTCCTACAATGAGCAGTTCTTC. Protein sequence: CASSIYGGDSYNEQFF.

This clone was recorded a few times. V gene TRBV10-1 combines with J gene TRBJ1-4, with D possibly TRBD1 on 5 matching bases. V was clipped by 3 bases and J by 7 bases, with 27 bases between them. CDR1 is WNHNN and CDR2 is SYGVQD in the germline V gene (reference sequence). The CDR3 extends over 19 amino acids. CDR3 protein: CASSDFPGQELLGGEKLFF. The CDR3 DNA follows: TGCGCCAGCAGTGACTTCCCGGGGCAGGAGCTGCTAGGAGGTGAAAAACTGTTTTTT.

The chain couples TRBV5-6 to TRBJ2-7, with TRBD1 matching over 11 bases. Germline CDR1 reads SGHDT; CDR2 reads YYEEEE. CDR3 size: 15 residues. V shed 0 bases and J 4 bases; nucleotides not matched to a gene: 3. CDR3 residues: CASSLEGTGGYEQYF. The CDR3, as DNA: TGTGCCAGCAGCTTGGAGGGGACAGGGGGATACGAGCAGTACTTC.

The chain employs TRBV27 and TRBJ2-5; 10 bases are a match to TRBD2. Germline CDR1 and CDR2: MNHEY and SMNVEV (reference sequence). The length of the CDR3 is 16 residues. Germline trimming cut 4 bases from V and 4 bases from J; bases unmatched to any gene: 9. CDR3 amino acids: CASSSTLAGEGETQYF. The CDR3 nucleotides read TGTGCCAGCAGTTCAACCCTAGCGGGAGAGGGAGAGACCCAGTACTTC.

CDR3 DNA: TGTGCCAGCTGGGGGTGGCAGGGGGAGACCCAGTACTTC. This sequence encodes CASWGWQGETQYF. The J gene is TRBJ2-5, the V gene TRBV6-1; TRBD1 is a possible D gene (6 bases). Trimming took off 8 bases at V and 5 bases at J, with 15 bases between the two ends. The CDR3 contains 13 residues. Germline CDR1 reads MNHNS; CDR2 reads SASEGT.

DNA for the CDR3: TGTGCCAGCAGCTTGGGTGGGGTGGGACTCGACGCAGATACGCAGTATTTT. Translation: CASSLGGVGLDADTQYF. The chain joins TRBV5-6 to TRBJ2-3; possibly TRBD2 for D (6 bases). V lost 0 bases, J lost 4 bases, and 18 bases lay in between. CDR3 size: 17 residues. The germline CDR1 and CDR2 sequences are SGHDT and YYEEEE.

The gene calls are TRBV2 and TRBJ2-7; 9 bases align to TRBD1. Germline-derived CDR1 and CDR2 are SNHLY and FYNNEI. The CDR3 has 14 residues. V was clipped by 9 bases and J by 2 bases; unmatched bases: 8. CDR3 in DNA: TGTGCCAGGGGATCAACAGGGGGCCCCTACGAGCAGTACTTC. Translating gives CARGSTGGPYEQYF.